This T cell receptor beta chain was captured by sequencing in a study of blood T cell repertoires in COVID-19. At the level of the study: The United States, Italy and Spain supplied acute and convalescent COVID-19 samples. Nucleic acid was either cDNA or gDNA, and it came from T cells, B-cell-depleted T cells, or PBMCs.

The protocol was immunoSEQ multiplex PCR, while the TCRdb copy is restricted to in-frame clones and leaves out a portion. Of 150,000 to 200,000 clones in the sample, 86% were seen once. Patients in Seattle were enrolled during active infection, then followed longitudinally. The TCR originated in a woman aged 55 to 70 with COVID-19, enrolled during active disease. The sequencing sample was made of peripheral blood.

The CDR3: CASSYQDRNYGYTF. Written as DNA, the CDR3 is TGTGCCAGCAGTTACCAAGACAGAAACTATGGCTACACCTTC. The chain is built from TRBV6-5 and TRBJ1-2, with a possible D match to TRBD1 (5 bases). The CDR3 has 14 residues. The V gene's germline CDR1 is MNHEY and CDR2 SVGAGI. The V gene lost 2 bases and the J gene lost 2 bases, with 9 bases spanning the gap.